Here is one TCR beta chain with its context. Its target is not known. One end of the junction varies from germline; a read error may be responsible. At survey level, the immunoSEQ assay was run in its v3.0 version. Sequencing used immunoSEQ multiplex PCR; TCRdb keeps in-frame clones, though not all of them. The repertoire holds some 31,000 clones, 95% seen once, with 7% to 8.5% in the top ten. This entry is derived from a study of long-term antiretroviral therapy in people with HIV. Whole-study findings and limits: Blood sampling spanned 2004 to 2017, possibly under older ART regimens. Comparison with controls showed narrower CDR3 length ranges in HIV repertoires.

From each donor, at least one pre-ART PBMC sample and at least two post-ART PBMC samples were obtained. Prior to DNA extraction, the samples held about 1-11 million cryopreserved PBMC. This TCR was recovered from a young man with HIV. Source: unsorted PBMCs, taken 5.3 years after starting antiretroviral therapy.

In DNA form, the CDR3 reads TGTGCCAGCAGCCAAGAGGTGGGACTAGCGGGACAGAAGGTCTTC. Protein sequence: CASSQEVGLAGQKVF. The chain links TRBV4-2 to TRBJ2-1, with 13 bases lining up with TRBD2. CDR1 is LGHNA and CDR2 is YNFKEQ in the germline V gene. The CDR3 covers 15 residues.